This TCR beta chain came from a study of Ad26.COV2.S vaccination and SARS-CoV-2 variants. Turning to the study itself: The vaccine Ad26.COV2.S was put into the muscle once, or twice with 56 days between.

Study outcomes and limitations: Higher spike-specific TCR breadth was found in vaccine recipients than in placebo recipients.

Comment on this clone: Its antigen is currently unknown.

Profiling relied on immunoSEQ multiplex PCR, and the TCRdb table lists in-frame clones only, not all of them. The data hold over 350,000 clones, with less than 90% observed a single time. This CDR3 has 15 amino acids. As for treatment: roughly 19 received Ad26.COV2.S at low or high dose, single or two shots; several received placebo; per-sample allocation not given. Specimen acquisition occurred on day 63 following the initial vaccine or placebo injection. The administered vaccine (an Ad26 vector) expressed Wuhan-strain SARS-CoV-2 spike. The receptor's source is a person between 18 and 60 years old who received the Ad26.COV2.S COVID-19 vaccine or a placebo. The starting material was peripheral blood, obtained in a trial of Ad26.COV2.S vaccine versus placebo. The chain has TRBV21-1 and TRBJ2-5. TRBV21-1 is recorded as a pseudogene. CDR3 sequence: CASSIRGPPTETQYF. The CDR3 bases are TGTGCCAGCAGTATAAGGGGACCTCCGACGGAGACCCAGTACTTC.